This T cell receptor beta chain was retrieved from a study of glioma-infiltrating T cells after dendritic cell vaccination. Background on the study: Autologous tumor lysate-pulsed dendritic cell vaccination was given between the early 2000s and the early 2010s. General observations from the study: Few patients contributed both blood and tumor specimens.

Trimming took off 6 bases at V and 1 base at J, with 12 bases between the two ends. CDR3 length equals 14 residues. CDR1 and CDR2 from the germline V gene are LNHDA and SQIVND (reference sequence). The time point: after dendritic cell vaccination, including at tumor progression/relapse. Only patients with spare fresh-frozen tumor and over two years of follow-up were included. With respect to this clone: Antigen specificity is unknown.

The PCR used 60 V beta and 13 J beta primers. Sequencing used immunoSEQ multiplex PCR; TCRdb keeps in-frame clones, though not all of them. The data contain 85,000 or so clones, less than 85% of them seen just once; the ten biggest clones take up about 8.5%. This chain links TRBV19 with TRBJ1-2; tentatively, D is TRBD1 (6 bases). The sequence was obtained from a human donor with glioblastoma. The sample here was blood, taken after dendritic cell vaccination. The CDR3 sequence: CASRSTGNNYGYTF. CDR3 sequence (DNA): TGTGCCAGTAGGTCAACAGGGAATAACTATGGCTACACCTTC.